These 19 T cell receptor beta chains share one sample of origin, sequenced in a study of vaccination effects on CD4 cells after COVID-19. Their specific antigens are unknown. Antigen-specific CD4+ T cells were first expanded with viral peptide pools by the ViraFEST assay and only then sequenced. CD4+ T cells were isolated after 10 days of culture. This table comes from immunoSEQ multiplex PCR, and its TCRdb copy is limited to in-frame clones, with some not included. The sample shows over 55,000 clones, roughly 80% of them seen only once. The sample consisted of CD4+ T cells from PBMCs cultured with HCoV-229E spike peptides, taken before COVID-19 vaccination. The receptors shown here come from a human donor who received a COVID-19 vaccine.

J is TRBJ1-2 and V is TRBV29-1; 9 bases agree with TRBD1. The germline gives CDR1 SQVTM, CDR2 ANQGSEA. Unmatched junction bases numbered 9, after V lost 6 bases and J lost 4 bases. The CDR3 contains 14 residues. The CDR3 spells CSVTPGTGIYGYTF. The CDR3 DNA follows: TGCAGCGTGACCCCCGGGACAGGGATCTATGGCTACACCTTC.

This chain uses TRBV15 with TRBJ2-5, with D possibly being TRBD1 or TRBD2 (5 bases each). The germline gives CDR1 LNHNV, CDR2 YYDKDF (reference sequence). V lost 0 bases and J 5 bases, leaving 10 bases between the germline ends. The CDR3 extends over 14 amino acids. The CDR3 loop is CATSRDLGVETQYF. CDR3 in DNA: TGTGCCACCAGCAGAGATCTGGGGGTTGAGACCCAGTACTTC. The full variable domain, with the rest looked up from reference TRBV15 and TRBJ2-5, is DAMVIQNPRYQVTQFGKPVTLSCSQTLNHNVMYWYQQKSSQAPKLLFHYYDKDFNNEADTPDNFQSRRPNTSFCFLDIRSPGLGDTAMYLCATSRDLGVETQYFGPGTRLLVL.

The rearrangement uses TRBV9 and TRBJ2-2; the D call may be TRBD1 or TRBD2 (6 bases each). The CDR3 totals 16 residues. Germline-derived CDR1 and CDR2 are SGDLS and YYNGEE. Trimming took off 7 bases at V and 1 base at J, with 17 bases between the two ends. The CDR3 sequence is CASGEGGLLNTGELFF. CDR3 nucleotides: TGTGCCAGCGGCGAGGGGGGACTGTTGAACACCGGGGAGCTGTTTTTT.

J is TRBJ2-2 and V is TRBV10-1; no definite D call. CDR3 size: 12 residues. V lost 4 bases and J 7 bases, leaving 7 bases between the germline ends. CDR1 is WNHNN and CDR2 is SYGVQD in the germline V gene (reference sequence). The CDR3 region is CASSGLFGELFF. The CDR3 DNA is TGCGCCAGCAGTGGGTTATTCGGGGAGCTGTTTTTT.

This chain uses TRBV27 with TRBJ1-5, with D tentatively TRBD1 (6 bases). Per the germline V gene, CDR1 is MNHEY and CDR2 is SMNVEV (reference sequence). This CDR3 comprises 15 residues. The germline V and J ends were trimmed by 6 bases and 0 bases, with 12 bases remaining between them. The CDR3 protein is CASRQGQLSNQPQHF. Here the CDR3 DNA reads TGTGCCAGCAGACAAGGACAGCTTAGCAATCAGCCCCAGCATTTT.

The chain couples TRBV14 to TRBJ1-2; the D is unclear. The CDR3 contains 14 residues. The germline V and J ends were trimmed by 5 bases and 4 bases, with 14 bases remaining between them. Looked up from germline, CDR1 is SGHDN and CDR2 is FVKESK. CDR3 bases: TGTGCCAGCAGCAAAGTCAGTACATCCTATGGCTACACCTTC. The encoded protein is CASSKVSTSYGYTF.

A single count supports this clone. This sequence joins TRBV19 and TRBJ1-2, with D unclear. Germline CDR1 is LNHDA and CDR2 is SQIVND (reference sequence). This CDR3 comprises 14 residues. The V end lost 5 bases, the J end lost 8 bases, and 18 bases lay between the germline ends. In nucleotides, the CDR3 is TGTGCCAGTAGTCGGGGAGCCTTATCCCCGGGCTACACCTTC. Its translation is CASSRGALSPGYTF.

The chain is built from TRBV2 and TRBJ1-1; D remains unclear. This CDR3 is 13 amino acids long. Germline V gives CDR1 SNHLY, CDR2 FYNNEI. Trimming took off 5 bases at V and 3 bases at J, with 10 bases between the two ends. The CDR3 region is CASSLGSYTEAFF. The CDR3 DNA is TGTGCCAGCAGTTTAGGGTCTTACACTGAAGCTTTCTTT.

V usage is TRBV21-1 and J usage is TRBJ2-3; the table's D call, TRBD2, has no DNA check behind it. TRBV21-1 is a pseudogene. This CDR3 comprises 16 residues. The CDR3 protein is CASSSGLAGCTDTQYF. CDR3 bases: TGTGCCAGCAGCAGTGGACTAGCGGGGTGCACAGATACGCAGTATTTT.

This clone was recorded once. The chain is built from TRBV27 and TRBJ2-6, with 7 nucleotides matching TRBD1. CDR3 length: 16 amino acids. J gave up 0 bases and V 10 bases, and 9 bases lay outside the gene matches. Germline CDR1 is MNHEY and CDR2 is SMNVEV (reference sequence). The CDR3 protein is CATRQGKSSGANVLTF. CDR3 nucleotides: TGTGCCACAAGACAGGGCAAGAGCTCTGGGGCCAACGTCCTGACTTTC.

The chain recombines TRBV11-2 with TRBJ1-1; no clear D. The CDR3 has 14 amino acids. Trimming took off 4 bases at V and 1 base at J, with 10 bases between the two ends. The germline gives CDR1 SGHAT, CDR2 FQNNGV. This CDR3 is CASSSFAQNTEAFF. The CDR3 DNA is TGTGCCAGCAGCTCTTTTGCGCAGAACACTGAAGCTTTCTTT.

The gene calls are TRBV19 and TRBJ2-3, with D possibly matching TRBD1 (6 bases). The CDR3 covers 15 residues. CDR1 LNHDA and CDR2 SQIVND come from the germline V gene (reference sequence). V gave up 7 bases and J gave up 0 bases, with 14 bases separating them. The CDR3 is CASTPGHSSTDTQYF. As DNA, the CDR3 is TGTGCCAGTACTCCGGGACACTCTAGCACAGATACGCAGTATTTT.

This chain uses TRBV5-1 with TRBJ2-1; no reliable D call. V was shortened by 4 bases and J by 0 bases, with 5 bases between the two germline ends. This CDR3 has 13 residues. Per germline, CDR1 SGHRS and CDR2 YFSETQ. CDR3 DNA sequence: TGCGCCAGCAGCCCAAGCTCCTACAATGAGCAGTTCTTC. Its protein is CASSPSSYNEQFF.

The genes are TRBV19 and TRBJ1-6; a weak D match, TRBD1 (5 bases). Looked up from germline, CDR1 is LNHDA and CDR2 is SQIVND (reference sequence). V was clipped by 10 bases and J by 8 bases, with 18 bases between them. The CDR3 is 14 amino acids. The CDR3 loop is CATQRGPGDSPLHF. In nucleotides, the CDR3 is TGTGCCACTCAGCGGGGCCCGGGGGATTCACCCCTCCACTTT. Full variable domain (rest looked up from reference TRBV19 and TRBJ1-6): DGGITQSPKYLFRKEGQNVTLSCEQNLNHDAMYWYRQDPGQGLRLIYYSQIVNDFQKGDIAEGYSVSREKKESFPLTVTSAQKNPTAFYLCATQRGPGDSPLHFGNGTRLTVT.

The rearrangement links TRBV18 to TRBJ1-6, with TRBD1 matching 7 bases. The CDR3 consists of 14 residues. V lost 4 bases and J lost 7; bases outside the gene matches: 4. Germline-derived CDR1 and CDR2 are KGHSH and LQKENI. The CDR3 DNA follows: TGTGCCAGCTCACAGGGACAGCTCAATTCACCCCTCCACTTT. Encoded protein: CASSQGQLNSPLHF.

The CDR3 sequence: CASSLGQGGTEAFF. The CDR3 nucleotides are TGTGCCAGCAGCCTGGGACAGGGTGGAACTGAAGCTTTCTTT. J is TRBJ1-1 and V is TRBV2; 9 bases fit TRBD1. This CDR3 has 14 residues. The V gene end was trimmed by 6 bases and the J gene end by 5 bases; junction bases not matched to a gene: 7. Germline CDR1 and CDR2: SNHLY and FYNNEI. The full variable domain, rest sourced from reference TRBV2 and TRBJ1-1, is EPEVTQTPSHQVTQMGQEVILRCVPISNHLYFYWYRQILGQKVEFLVSFYNNEISEKSEIFDDQFSVERPDGSNFTLKIRSTKLEDSAMYFCASSLGQGGTEAFFGQGTRLTVV.

The DNA for the CDR3 is TGCGCCAGCAGCTTAGGGACAGGGAGGTGGAAAGAGACCCAGTACTTC. This codes for CASSLGTGRWKETQYF. The rearrangement uses TRBV5-1 and TRBJ2-5, with 9 positions matching TRBD1. Germline V gives CDR1 SGHRS, CDR2 YFSETQ. There are 16 residues in the CDR3. Losses at the gene ends were 2 bases for V and 3 bases for J; bases not matched to a gene: 8.

V gene TRBV29-1 combines with J gene TRBJ1-3, with D tentatively TRBD1 (6 bases). The CDR3 covers 15 residues. Germline V lookup: CDR1 SQVTM, CDR2 ANQGSEA. With 7 bases removed from V and 4 bases from J, the gap between germline ends came to 20 bases. The CDR3: CSGADRSGSGNTIYF. The CDR3 DNA reads as TGCAGCGGGGCCGACAGGTCCGGCTCAGGAAACACCATATATTTT.

This chain uses TRBV19 with TRBJ1-5, with no clear D. With 5 bases removed from V and 6 bases from J, the gap between germline ends came to 17 bases. CDR1 and CDR2 from the germline V gene are LNHDA and SQIVND (reference sequence). This CDR3 has 15 residues. As DNA, the CDR3 is TGTGCCAGTAGTTTGAGCCGGGCTGCAGGTCAGCCCCAGCATTTT. This codes for CASSLSRAAGQPQHF.